This T cell receptor (beta chain) originates from a study of response to subunit inactivated influenza vaccine. CDR3 length: 16 residues. The ends lost 5 bases at V and 0 bases at J; junction bases unmatched: 5. CDR1 and CDR2 from the germline V gene are SEHNR and FQNEAQ (reference sequence). Broader study findings: Authors suggested seasonal influenza vaccinations each recruit few new T cells.

Only a few counts were recorded for this clonotype. Its target is not known. TCRdb re-analysed the RT-PCR reads in MiXCR, keeping a single row per CDR3 protein. The profile shows a few hundred thousand distinct CDR3 sequences, 20% to 25% of them singletons. The chain joins TRBV7-9 to TRBJ2-3; 10 bases are shared with TRBD2. Sequenced here: PBMCs from blood, sampled about 20 months after vaccination. The origin of this receptor is a man between 50 and 69 years old who received an inactivated influenza vaccine. DNA of the CDR3: TGTGCCAGCAGCCTGATGACTAGCGGGAGCACAGATACGCAGTATTTT. Translating gives CASSLMTSGSTDTQYF.